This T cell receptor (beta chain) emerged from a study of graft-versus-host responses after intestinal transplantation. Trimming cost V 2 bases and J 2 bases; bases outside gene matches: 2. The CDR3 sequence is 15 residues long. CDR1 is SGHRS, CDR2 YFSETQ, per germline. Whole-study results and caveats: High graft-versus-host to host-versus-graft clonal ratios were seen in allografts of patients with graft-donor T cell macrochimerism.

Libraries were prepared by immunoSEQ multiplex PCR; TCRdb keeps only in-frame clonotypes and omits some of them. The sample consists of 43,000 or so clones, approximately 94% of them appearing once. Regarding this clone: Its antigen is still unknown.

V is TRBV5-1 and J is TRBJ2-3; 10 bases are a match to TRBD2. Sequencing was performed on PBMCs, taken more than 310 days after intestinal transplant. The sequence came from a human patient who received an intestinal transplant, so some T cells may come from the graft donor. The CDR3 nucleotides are TGCGCCAGCAGCTTCGGACTAGCGGCCACAGATACGCAGTATTTT. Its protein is CASSFGLAATDTQYF.